The T cell receptor beta chain under discussion was sequenced for a study of blood T cells in healthy people across ages. Study-wide points: Diversity of TCR beta per million T cells declined in a roughly linear way with age.

Healthy Caucasians from Russia aged roughly 6 to 90 served as donors. Each sample yielded at least 6.5 million isolated PBMCs. CDR3 length: 17 amino acids. V dropped 2 bases and J dropped 6 bases, with 23 bases sitting between them. Germline V gene lookup returns CDR1 LGHDT and CDR2 YNNKEL (reference sequence). About this clonotype itself: Antigen specificity is unknown.

Primers used in a second PCR of roughly 7 to 12 cycles were a sample-barcoded 5' primer and a J-beta primer mix. TCRdb analysed the 5' RACE reads with MiXCR anew, one entry per CDR3 protein. The data show about 1.6 million distinct CDR3 sequences, with around 35% seen just once and around 11% held by the top ten. The sample consisted of blood. This clonotype originated in a woman in her twenties or thirties in good health. The chain combines TRBV3-1 with TRBJ2-7, with TRBD1 as a possible D gene (5 bases). The CDR3 DNA follows: TGTGCCAGCAGCCAATTACCCTTCGGACACAGAATCTCCGAGCAGTACTTC. It translates to CASSQLPFGHRISEQYF.